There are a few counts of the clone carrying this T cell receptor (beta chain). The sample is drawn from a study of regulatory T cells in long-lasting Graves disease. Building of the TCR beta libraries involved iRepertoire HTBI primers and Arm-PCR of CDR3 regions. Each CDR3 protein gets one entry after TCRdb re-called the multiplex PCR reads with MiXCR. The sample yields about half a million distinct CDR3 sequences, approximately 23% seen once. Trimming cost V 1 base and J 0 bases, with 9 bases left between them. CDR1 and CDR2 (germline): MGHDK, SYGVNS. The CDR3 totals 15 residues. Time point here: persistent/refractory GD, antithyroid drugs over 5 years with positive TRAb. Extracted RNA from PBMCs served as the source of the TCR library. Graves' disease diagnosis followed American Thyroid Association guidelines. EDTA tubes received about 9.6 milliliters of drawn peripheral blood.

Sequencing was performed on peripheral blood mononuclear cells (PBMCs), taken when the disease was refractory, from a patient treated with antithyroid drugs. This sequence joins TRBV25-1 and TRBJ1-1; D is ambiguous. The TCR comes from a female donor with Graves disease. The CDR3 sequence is CASSELEEMNTEAFF. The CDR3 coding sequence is TGTGCCAGCAGTGAATTGGAAGAAATGAACACTGAAGCTTTCTTT. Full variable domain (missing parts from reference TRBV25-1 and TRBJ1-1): EADIYQTPRYLVIGTGKKITLECSQTMGHDKMYWYQQDPGMELHLIHYSYGVNSTEKGDLSSESTVSRIRTEHFPLTLESARPSHTSQYLCASSELEEMNTEAFFGQGTRLTVV.